This T cell receptor (beta chain) came from a study of vaccination and CD4 T cells after COVID-19. Whole-study results and caveats: Median counts of SARS-CoV-2-reactive clonotypes increased from roughly 21 to 40; this difference was not significant.

Treatment: approximately nine-day PBMC culture with coronavirus spike peptide pools or control peptides (ViraFEST assay). Sequencing of the DNA from cultured CD4+ T cells was carried out with the Oncomine TCR Beta short-read assay. Each CDR3 protein gets one entry after TCRdb re-called the PCR reads with MiXCR. The sample lists about 17,000 distinct CDR3 sequences, almost 60% occurring once. A remark on this clonotype: What it binds is not known.

V lost 0 bases and J 6 bases, leaving 8 bases between the germline ends. Germline V CDR1 and CDR2: LNHNV, YYDKDF (reference sequence). CDR3 length equals 13 residues. Sequencing was carried out using CD4+ T cells from blood, cultured in vitro. The rearrangement links TRBV15 to TRBJ1-2; no clear D. The TCR originated in a human donor who had recovered from COVID-19. The CDR3 loop is CATSRDLGNGYTF. In nucleotides, the CDR3 is TGTGCCACCAGCAGAGATCTCGGAAATGGCTACACCTTC.